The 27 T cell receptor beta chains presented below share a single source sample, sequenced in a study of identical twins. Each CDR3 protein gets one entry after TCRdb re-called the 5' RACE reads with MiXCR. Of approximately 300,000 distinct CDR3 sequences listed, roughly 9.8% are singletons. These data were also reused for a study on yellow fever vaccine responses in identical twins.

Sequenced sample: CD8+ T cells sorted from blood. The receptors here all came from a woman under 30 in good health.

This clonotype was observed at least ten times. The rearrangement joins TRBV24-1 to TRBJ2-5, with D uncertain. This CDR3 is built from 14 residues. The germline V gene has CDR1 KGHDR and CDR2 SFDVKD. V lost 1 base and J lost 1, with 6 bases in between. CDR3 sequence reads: CATSDFGTQETQYF. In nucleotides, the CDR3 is TGTGCCACCAGTGATTTTGGCACCCAAGAGACCCAGTACTTC.

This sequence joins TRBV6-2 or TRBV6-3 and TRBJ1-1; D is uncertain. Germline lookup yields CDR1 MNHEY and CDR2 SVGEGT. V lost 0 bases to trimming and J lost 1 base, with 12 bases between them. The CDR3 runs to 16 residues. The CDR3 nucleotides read TGTGCCAGCAGTTACTCGGCGTCAGGACCGAACACTGAAGCTTTCTTT. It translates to CASSYSASGPNTEAFF.

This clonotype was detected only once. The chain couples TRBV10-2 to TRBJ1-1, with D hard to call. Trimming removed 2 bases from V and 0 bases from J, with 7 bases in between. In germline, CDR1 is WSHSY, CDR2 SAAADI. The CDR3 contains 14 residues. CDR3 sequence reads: CASSEGPVNTEAFF. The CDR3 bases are TGCGCCAGCAGTGAGGGACCAGTGAACACTGAAGCTTTCTTT.

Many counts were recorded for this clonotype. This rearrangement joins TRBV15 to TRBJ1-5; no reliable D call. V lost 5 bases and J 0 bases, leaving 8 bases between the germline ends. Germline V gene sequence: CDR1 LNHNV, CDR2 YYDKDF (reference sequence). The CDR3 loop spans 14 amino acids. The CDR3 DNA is TGTGCCACCAGCCCACTCGATAGCAATCAGCCCCAGCATTTT. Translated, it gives CATSPLDSNQPQHF.

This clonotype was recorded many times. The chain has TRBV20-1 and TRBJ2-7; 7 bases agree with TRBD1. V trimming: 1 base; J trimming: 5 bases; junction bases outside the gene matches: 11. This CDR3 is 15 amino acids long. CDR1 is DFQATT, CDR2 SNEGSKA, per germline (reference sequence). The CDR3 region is CSARVDFDRAHEQYF. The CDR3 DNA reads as TGCAGTGCTAGAGTCGATTTTGACAGGGCCCACGAGCAGTACTTC.

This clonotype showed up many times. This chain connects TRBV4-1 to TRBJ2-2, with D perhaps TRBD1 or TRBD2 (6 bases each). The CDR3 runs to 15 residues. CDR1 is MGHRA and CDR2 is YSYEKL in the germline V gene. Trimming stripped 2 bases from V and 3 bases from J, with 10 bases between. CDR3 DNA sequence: TGCGCCAGCAGCCAAAAGGGGGGCCACACCGGGGAGCTGTTTTTT. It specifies CASSQKGGHTGELFF.

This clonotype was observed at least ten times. In nucleotides, the CDR3 is TGCAGTGCGCGCTATACAGATTTCTATGGCTACACCTTC. Encoded protein: CSARYTDFYGYTF. The chain recombines TRBV20-1 with TRBJ1-2; D is ambiguous. The CDR3 is 13 residues long. The germline V gene encodes CDR1 DFQATT and CDR2 SNEGSKA (reference sequence). V lost 6 bases, J lost 4 bases, and 15 bases lay in between.

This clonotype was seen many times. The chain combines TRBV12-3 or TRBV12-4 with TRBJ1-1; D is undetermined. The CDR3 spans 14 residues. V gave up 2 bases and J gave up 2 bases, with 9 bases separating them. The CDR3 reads CASSLLRINTEAFF. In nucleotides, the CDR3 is TGTGCCAGCAGTTTATTAAGAATAAACACTGAAGCTTTCTTT.

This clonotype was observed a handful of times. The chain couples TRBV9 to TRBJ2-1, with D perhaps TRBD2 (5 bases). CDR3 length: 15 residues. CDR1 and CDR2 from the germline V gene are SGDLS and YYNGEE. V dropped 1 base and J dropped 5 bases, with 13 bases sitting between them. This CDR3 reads CASSVSGSPNNEQFF. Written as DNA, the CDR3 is TGTGCCAGCAGCGTATCGGGGAGCCCGAACAATGAGCAGTTCTTC.

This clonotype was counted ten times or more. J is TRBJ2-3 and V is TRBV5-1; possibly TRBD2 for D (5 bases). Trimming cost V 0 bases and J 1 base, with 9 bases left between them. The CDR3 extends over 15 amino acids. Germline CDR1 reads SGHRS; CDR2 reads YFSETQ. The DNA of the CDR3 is TGCGCCAGCAGCTTGGGCGAAGCGGGCACAGATACGCAGTATTTT. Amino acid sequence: CASSLGEAGTDTQYF.

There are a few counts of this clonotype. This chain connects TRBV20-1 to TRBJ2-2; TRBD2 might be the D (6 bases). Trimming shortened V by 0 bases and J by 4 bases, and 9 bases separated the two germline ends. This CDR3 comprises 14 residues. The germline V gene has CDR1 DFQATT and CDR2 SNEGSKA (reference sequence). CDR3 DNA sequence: TGCAGTGCTAGAGACGGGACTCTCACCGGGGAGCTGTTTTTT. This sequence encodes CSARDGTLTGELFF.

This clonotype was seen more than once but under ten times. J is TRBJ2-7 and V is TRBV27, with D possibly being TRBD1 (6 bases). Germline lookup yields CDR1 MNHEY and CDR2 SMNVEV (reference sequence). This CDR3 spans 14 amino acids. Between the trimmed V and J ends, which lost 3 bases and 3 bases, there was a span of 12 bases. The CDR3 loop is CASSLAGVLYEQYF. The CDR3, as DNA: TGTGCCAGCAGTTTGGCAGGGGTCCTCTACGAGCAGTACTTC.

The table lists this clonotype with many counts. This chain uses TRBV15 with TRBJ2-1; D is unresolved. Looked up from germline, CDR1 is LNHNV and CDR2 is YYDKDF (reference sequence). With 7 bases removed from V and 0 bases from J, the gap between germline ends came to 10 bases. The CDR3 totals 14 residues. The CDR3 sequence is CATNPVSSYNEQFF. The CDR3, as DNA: TGTGCCACCAACCCAGTCAGCTCCTACAATGAGCAGTTCTTC.

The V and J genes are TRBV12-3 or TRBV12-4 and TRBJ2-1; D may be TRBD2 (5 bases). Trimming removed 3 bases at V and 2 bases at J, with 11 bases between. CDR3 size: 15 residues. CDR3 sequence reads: CASSFFGMAYNEQFF. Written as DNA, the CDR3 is TGTGCCAGCAGTTTTTTCGGGATGGCCTACAATGAGCAGTTCTTC.

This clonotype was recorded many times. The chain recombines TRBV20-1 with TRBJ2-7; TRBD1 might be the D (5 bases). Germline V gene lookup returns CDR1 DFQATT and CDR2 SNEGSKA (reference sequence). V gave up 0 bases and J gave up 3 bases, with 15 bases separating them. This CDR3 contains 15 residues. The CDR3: CSARDQGTPFYEQYF. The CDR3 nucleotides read TGCAGTGCTAGAGATCAGGGAACGCCTTTCTACGAGCAGTACTTC.

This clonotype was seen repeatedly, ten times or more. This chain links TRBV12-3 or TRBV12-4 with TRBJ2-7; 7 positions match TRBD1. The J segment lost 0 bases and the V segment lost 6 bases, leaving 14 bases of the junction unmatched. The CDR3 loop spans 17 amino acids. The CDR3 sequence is CASSLSRGDRASYEQYF. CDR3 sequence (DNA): TGTGCCAGCAGCCTGTCGCGAGGGGACAGAGCCTCCTACGAGCAGTACTTC.

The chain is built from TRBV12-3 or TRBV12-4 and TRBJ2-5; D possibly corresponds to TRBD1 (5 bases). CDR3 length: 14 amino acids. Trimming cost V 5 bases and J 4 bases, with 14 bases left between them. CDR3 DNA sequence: TGTGCCAGCAGTAGGGGTATCGGTCGAGAGACCCAGTACTTC. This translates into CASSRGIGRETQYF.

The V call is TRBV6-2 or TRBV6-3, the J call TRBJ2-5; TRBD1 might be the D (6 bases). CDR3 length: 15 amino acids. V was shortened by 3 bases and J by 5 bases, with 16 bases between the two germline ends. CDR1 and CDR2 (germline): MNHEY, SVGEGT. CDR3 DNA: TGTGCCAGCAGTTATATTTCGGCAGGGGAGGAGACCCAGTACTTC. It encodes CASSYISAGEETQYF.

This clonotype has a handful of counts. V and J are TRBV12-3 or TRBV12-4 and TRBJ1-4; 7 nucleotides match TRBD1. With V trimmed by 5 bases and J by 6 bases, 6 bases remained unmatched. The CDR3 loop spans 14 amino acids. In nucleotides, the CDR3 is TGTGCCAGCAGTCCTCGACAGGGTGATGAAAAACTGTTTTTT. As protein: CASSPRQGDEKLFF.

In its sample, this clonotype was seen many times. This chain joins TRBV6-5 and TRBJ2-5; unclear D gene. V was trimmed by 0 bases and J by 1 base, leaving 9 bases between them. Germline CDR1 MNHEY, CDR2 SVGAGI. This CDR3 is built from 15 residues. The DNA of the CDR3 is TGTGCCAGCAGTTACTCAGGCGGAGTCCAAGAGACCCAGTACTTC. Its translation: CASSYSGGVQETQYF.

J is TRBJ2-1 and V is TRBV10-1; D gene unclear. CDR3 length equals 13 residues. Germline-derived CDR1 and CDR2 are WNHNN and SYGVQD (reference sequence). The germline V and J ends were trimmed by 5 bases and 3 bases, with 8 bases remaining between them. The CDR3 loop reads CASSRADYNEQFF. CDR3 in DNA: TGCGCCAGCAGTAGGGCCGACTACAATGAGCAGTTCTTC.

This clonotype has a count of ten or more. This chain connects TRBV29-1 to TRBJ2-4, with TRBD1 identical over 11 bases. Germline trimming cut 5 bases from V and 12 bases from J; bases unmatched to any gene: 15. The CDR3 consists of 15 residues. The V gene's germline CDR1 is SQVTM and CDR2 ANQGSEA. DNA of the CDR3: TGCAGCGTTAATGTCTATGGGACAGGGGGGCCCCGTCAGTACTTC. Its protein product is CSVNVYGTGGPRQYF.

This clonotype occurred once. DNA for the CDR3: TGTGCCAGCAGCGAAACAGCGAACACTGAAGCTTTCTTT. This sequence encodes CASSETANTEAFF. This rearrangement joins TRBV25-1 to TRBJ1-1, with unresolved D. Trimming removed 6 bases at V and 1 base at J, with 9 bases between. This CDR3 contains 13 residues. Germline lookup yields CDR1 MGHDK and CDR2 SYGVNS.

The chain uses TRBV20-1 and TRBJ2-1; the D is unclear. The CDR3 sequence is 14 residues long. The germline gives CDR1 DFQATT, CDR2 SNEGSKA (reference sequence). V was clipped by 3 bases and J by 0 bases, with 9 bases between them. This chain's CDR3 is CSASPGSSYNEQFF. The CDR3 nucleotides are TGCAGTGCTAGCCCAGGTAGCTCCTACAATGAGCAGTTCTTC.

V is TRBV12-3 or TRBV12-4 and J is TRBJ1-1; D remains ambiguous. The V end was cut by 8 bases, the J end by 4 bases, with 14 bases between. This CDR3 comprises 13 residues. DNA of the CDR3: TGTGCCAGCGGGATTTTGGATGGCACTGAAGCTTTCTTT. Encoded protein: CASGILDGTEAFF.

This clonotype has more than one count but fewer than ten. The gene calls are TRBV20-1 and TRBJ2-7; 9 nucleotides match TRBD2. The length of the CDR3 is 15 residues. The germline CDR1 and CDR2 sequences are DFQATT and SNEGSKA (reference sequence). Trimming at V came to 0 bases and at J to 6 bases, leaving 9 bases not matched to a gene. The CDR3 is CSARDLAGKLLEQYF. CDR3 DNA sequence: TGCAGTGCTAGAGATCTAGCGGGAAAACTTCTCGAGCAGTACTTC.

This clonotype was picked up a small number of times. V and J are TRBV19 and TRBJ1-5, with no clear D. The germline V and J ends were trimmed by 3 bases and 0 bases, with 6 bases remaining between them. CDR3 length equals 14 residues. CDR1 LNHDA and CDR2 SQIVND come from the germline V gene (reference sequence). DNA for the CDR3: TGTGCCAGTAGTATGGGGAATAGCAATCAGCCCCAGCATTTT. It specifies CASSMGNSNQPQHF.